This paragraph covers one TCR beta chain sequence. The sample originates from a study of blood T cell repertoires in COVID-19. Study overall: Acute and convalescent COVID-19 specimens originated in the United States, Italy and Spain. T cells, B-cell-depleted T cells, or PBMCs supplied cDNA or gDNA.

Assay: immunoSEQ multiplex PCR; the TCRdb copy retains only in-frame clones and omits some. The repertoire holds 84,000 or so clones, with approximately 82% as singletons. This TCR was recovered from a man older than 75 with active or convalescent COVID-19. Sequenced: peripheral blood.

The DNA of the CDR3 is TGTGCCAGCAGCCAACAGGGGGGTAATTCACCCCTCCACTTT. It translates to CASSQQGGNSPLHF. The chain recombines TRBV3-1 (or the pseudogene TRBV3-2) with TRBJ1-6; 7 bases align to TRBD1. Germline-derived CDR1 and CDR2 are LGHDT and YNNKEL (reference sequence). CDR3 size: 14 residues. With 2 bases clipped from V and 6 bases from J, the junction kept 1 base outside the gene matches.